These T cell receptor beta chains were read from a single sample in a study of CD8+CD57+ T cells in acquired aplastic anemia. TCRdb reprocessed the reads with MiXCR, giving one entry per CDR3 protein. The sample carries 300,000 or so distinct CDR3 sequences, 56% recorded once. The sequencing input was sorted CD4+, CD8+, or CD8+CD57+ T cells (not recorded which) from PBMCs. The receptor source for this set is a human donor with aplastic anemia. Each CDR3 is given with its conserved first and last residue. Fields, in order: clone size, D gene, V gene, J gene, CDR3 DNA, CDR3 protein. A D gene is named only where the DNA matches it firmly. Not every row has a clone size; where given, it reads once, few, many or a size class.

size: -
D: -
V: TRBV12-3/TRBV12-4
J: TRBJ2-1
DNA: TGTGCCAGCACCGACCTCTTTCGAACTCGGGGTGAGCAGTTCTTC
CDR3: CASTDLFRTRGEQFF

size: -
D: -
V: TRBV15
J: TRBJ1-3
DNA: TGTGCCACCAGCACCACGATGGCGGGGGTGTACACCATATATTTT
CDR3: CATSTTMAGVYTIYF

size: -
D: TRBD1
V: TRBV9
J: TRBJ2-1
DNA: TGTGCCAGCAGCTTAGATCCGGGACAGGGCAGTGGTGAGCAGTTCTTC
CDR3: CASSLDPGQGSGEQFF

size: -
D: TRBD1
V: TRBV15
J: TRBJ1-5
DNA: TGTGCCACCAGCAGTGGACAGGGACGGGCAAATCAGCCCCAGCATTTT
CDR3: CATSSGQGRANQPQHF

size: many
D: TRBD1
V: TRBV10-3
J: TRBJ2-1
DNA: TGTGCCGCCAAAACAGGGGACAATGAGCAGTTCTTC
CDR3: CAAKTGDNEQFF

size: few
D: -
V: TRBV5-5
J: TRBJ1-6
DNA: TGTGCCAGCAGATGGGACGGCCATTCACCCCTCCACTTT
CDR3: CASRWDGHSPLHF

size: many
D: -
V: TRBV7-9
J: TRBJ2-5
DNA: TGTGCCAGCAGCTGGGGCGAGCAAGAGACCCAGTACTTC
CDR3: CASSWGEQETQYF

size: -
D: -
V: TRBV19
J: TRBJ2-2
DNA: TGTGCCAGTAGTATCGACACGAACACCGGGGAGCTGTTTTTT
CDR3: CASSIDTNTGELFF

size: few
D: TRBD2
V: TRBV7-2
J: TRBJ2-7
DNA: TGTGCCAGCAGCTTAGTTGGGAGCGGGGGACCCTACGAGCAGTACTTC
CDR3: CASSLVGSGGPYEQYF

size: -
D: -
V: TRBV7-6
J: TRBJ1-1
DNA: TGTGCCAGCAGCATGCCTGGATTGAGAGGGGCGAACACTGAAGCTTTCTTT
CDR3: CASSMPGLRGANTEAFF

size: -
D: -
V: TRBV6-4
J: TRBJ2-3
DNA: TGTGCCATCAGTGAAGGGGGTGTAGATACGCAGTATTTT
CDR3: CAISEGGVDTQYF

size: -
D: -
V: TRBV15
J: TRBJ2-7
DNA: TGTGCCACCAGCAGAGAGACAGGCGTCGCCTACGAGCAGTACTTC
CDR3: CATSRETGVAYEQYF

size: -
D: -
V: TRBV7-7
J: TRBJ1-4
DNA: TGTGCTAGCAGCTTGGGATTTGGTGAAAAACTGTTTTTT
CDR3: CASSLGFGEKLFF

size: few
D: TRBD1
V: TRBV20-1
J: TRBJ2-7
DNA: TGCAGTGCTCGGGACAGAACCTACGAGCAGTACTTC
CDR3: CSARDRTYEQYF

size: -
D: -
V: TRBV25-1
J: TRBJ2-7
DNA: TGTGCCAGCAGTGACCCCCCGGGCTCCTACGAGCAGTACTTC
CDR3: CASSDPPGSYEQYF

size: -
D: -
V: TRBV29-1
J: TRBJ2-6
DNA: TGCAGCGTTGTAGTTACCTCCTCTGGGGCCAACGTCCTGACTTTC
CDR3: CSVVVTSSGANVLTF

size: many
D: -
V: TRBV18
J: TRBJ2-7
DNA: TGTGCCAGCTCACCAGGGGTTTCCTACGAGCAGTACTTC
CDR3: CASSPGVSYEQYF